A single sample gave rise to the 26 T cell receptor beta chains below, sequenced in a study of T cells in Graves' hyperthyroidism and ophthalmopathy. RNA transcripts gave rise to amplified TCR beta CDR3 regions. Researchers ran a first-round RT-PCR on the TCR CDR3 using the HTBI primer set. TCRdb ran MiXCR on the multiplex PCR reads and lists one entry per CDR3 protein. The sample yields fewer than 750,000 distinct CDR3 sequences, 46% seen once. The sequenced sample consisted of peripheral blood or thyroid tissue (not recorded which). Receptors originate from a woman aged 18-29 years with Graves' hyperthyroidism.

This clonotype showed up many times. The V gene is TRBV9, the J gene TRBJ1-2; 9 bases agree with TRBD1. This CDR3 is built from 17 residues. Germline V gene data show CDR1 as SGDLS and CDR2 as YYNGEE. The ends lost 1 base at V and 6 bases at J; junction bases unmatched: 13. The CDR3 spells CASSVTSTGGIGDGYTF. The CDR3, as DNA: TGTGCCAGCAGCGTAACTTCAACAGGGGGCATAGGTGATGGCTACACCTTC. The full variable domain, with the rest looked up from reference TRBV9 and TRBJ1-2, is DSGVTQTPKHLITATGQRVTLRCSPRSGDLSVYWYQQSLDQGLQFLIQYYNGEERAKGNILERFSAQQFPDLHSELNLSSLELGDSALYFCASSVTSTGGIGDGYTFGSGTRLTVV.

In this sample, this clonotype turned up once. The junction shows a germline mismatch at one end, possibly a read error. V and J are TRBV10-3 and TRBJ2-7; D might be TRBD2 (6 bases). TRBJ2-1 explains the end of the DNA better; the J call may be wrong. CDR1 is ENHRY and CDR2 is SYGVKD in the germline V gene. The CDR3 contains 13 residues. DNA of the CDR3: TGTGCCAGCAGTTACTCGACCGGAGGGGAGCAGTTCTTC. This codes for CASSYSTGGEQFF.

This clonotype was seen many times. As DNA, the CDR3 is TGTGCCATCAACCGGGACACAAATCAGCCCCAGCATTTT. Translation gives CAINRDTNQPQHF. The chain is built from TRBV10-3 and TRBJ1-5, with a possible D match to TRBD1 (6 bases). The CDR3 covers 13 residues. CDR1 is ENHRY, CDR2 SYGVKD, per germline. The germline V and J ends were trimmed by 7 bases and 4 bases, with 11 bases remaining between them.

V and J are TRBV9 and TRBJ1-6; no clear D. The ends were cut back, 4 bases at V and 9 bases at J, with 14 bases in the middle. The V gene's germline CDR1 is SGDLS and CDR2 YYNGEE. The CDR3 totals 14 residues. CDR3 residues: CASSQVGMGSPLHF. The CDR3 DNA sequence: TGTGCCAGCAGCCAGGTGGGCATGGGTTCACCCCTCCACTTT.

The genes are TRBV6-4 and TRBJ2-3; 7 bases match TRBD2. V trimming: 4 bases; J trimming: 4 bases; junction bases outside the gene matches: 5. Germline CDR1 and CDR2: MRHNA and SNTAGT. This CDR3 spans 14 amino acids. CDR3: CASSAAGEADTQYF. The CDR3 DNA is TGTGCCAGCAGTGCGGCGGGAGAGGCAGATACGCAGTATTTT.

On this clonotype itself: A read error may be the cause here, since a much bigger clone is one base away. The chain couples TRBV6-1 to TRBJ1-5, with 7 bases matching TRBD1. The J call could be wrong; TRBJ2-3 is a better fit for the DNA end. Germline values: CDR1 MNHNS, CDR2 SASEGT. There are 17 residues in the CDR3. This chain's CDR3 is CASSQWKGTDSNQPQYF. As DNA, the CDR3 is TGTGCCAGCAGTCAATGGAAGGGGACAGATAGCAATCAGCCCCAGTATTTT.

This clonotype was counted ten times or more. The V gene is TRBV11-3, the J gene TRBJ1-4, with D perhaps TRBD1 (5 bases). This CDR3 has 15 residues. Germline lookup yields CDR1 SGHNT and CDR2 YENEEA. V was pared by 0 bases and J by 6 bases, with 11 bases between. CDR3 sequence (DNA): TGTGCCAGCAGCTTAGATCGAGGGGCAGATGAAAAACTGTTTTTT. Encoded protein: CASSLDRGADEKLFF.

CDR3 sequence (DNA): TGTGCCACCAGCAGATCACTAGCGGGAGCAGGCTACGAGCAGTACTTC. Its translation is CATSRSLAGAGYEQYF. The V call is TRBV15, the J call TRBJ2-7; TRBD2 matches at 11 bases. Germline-derived CDR1 and CDR2 are LNHNV and YYDKDF (reference sequence). The CDR3 runs 16 residues. Trimming cost V 2 bases and J 3 bases; bases outside gene matches: 6.

This clonotype was seen a handful of times. The chain uses TRBV29-1 and TRBJ2-7; D not certain. The closer fit of TRBJ2-1 to the DNA end suggests the J call may be wrong. Germline CDR1 is SQVTM and CDR2 is ANQGSEA. CDR3 length equals 11 residues. In DNA form, the CDR3 reads TGCAGCGGAAACTGGGTCAATGAGCAGTTCTTC. This sequence encodes CSGNWVNEQFF.

The chain carries TRBV7-8 and TRBJ2-5; the match to TRBD1 covers 9 bases. This CDR3 region has 14 residues. The germline V gene encodes CDR1 SGHVS and CDR2 FQNEAQ. Unmatched junction bases numbered 6, after V lost 5 bases and J lost 5 bases. The CDR3 DNA sequence: TGTGCCAGCAGCGGGCCAGGACAGGGGGAGACCCAGTACTTC. Translated: CASSGPGQGETQYF.

This clonotype has ten or more counts. V is TRBV10-3 and J is TRBJ2-7, with 9 bases identical to TRBD2. The CDR3 length is 14 residues. J lost 6 bases, V lost 5 bases, and 8 bases had no gene match. The germline V gene has CDR1 ENHRY and CDR2 SYGVKD. The CDR3 reads CAISSIAGAGEQYF. CDR3 nucleotide sequence: TGTGCCATCAGTTCCATAGCGGGAGCGGGCGAGCAGTACTTC.

This clonotype appeared many times. The chain links TRBV7-2 to TRBJ2-7, with TRBD1 matching over 7 bases. Germline assignment: CDR1 SGHTA and CDR2 FQGNSA. CDR3 length: 14 residues. The V gene end was trimmed by 4 bases and the J gene end by 3 bases; junction bases not matched to a gene: 6. CDR3: CASSSATGHYEQYF. The CDR3 DNA sequence: TGTGCCAGCAGCTCCGCGACAGGGCACTACGAGCAGTACTTC.

This clonotype has a count of ten or more. Compared with germline, one end of the junction differs, possibly owing to a read error. This sequence joins TRBV7-2 and TRBJ1-5; a weak D match, TRBD1 (5 bases). The CDR3 extends over 19 amino acids. Germline CDR1 SGHTA, CDR2 FQGNSA. The CDR3: CASSLATAVLRESSQPQHF. As DNA, the CDR3 is TGTGCCAGCAGCTTAGCGACCGCCGTCCTCAGGGAAAGCAGTCAGCCCCAGCATTTT.

The chain employs TRBV7-6 and TRBJ2-7; 7 bases map to TRBD2. This CDR3 is 14 amino acids long. V was pared by 4 bases and J by 3 bases, with 6 bases of the junction left unmatched. Germline CDR1 and CDR2: SGHVS and FNYEAQ. The DNA for the CDR3 is TGTGCCAGCAGCTCTGGGAGGGATCTCTACGAGCAGTACTTC. Its protein product is CASSSGRDLYEQYF.

The J gene is TRBJ2-5, the V gene TRBV7-8; 11 bases align to TRBD2. The J call is doubtful: the DNA matches TRBJ2-1 better. There are 16 residues in the CDR3. Looked up from germline, CDR1 is SGHVS and CDR2 is FQNEAQ. The CDR3 region has the DNA TGTGCCAGCAGCCTTCCGACTAGCGGGGACTACAATGAGCAGTTCTTC. Its protein is CASSLPTSGDYNEQFF.

The chain combines TRBV2 with TRBJ2-7; 8 positions agree with TRBD2. The junction had 17 bases not matched to a gene; V was cut back by 6 bases and J by 7 bases. CDR3 length: 16 amino acids. Germline V gives CDR1 SNHLY, CDR2 FYNNEI. The CDR3 DNA reads as TGTGCCAGCAGGGGCGAGGCGGGAGGTGGTAGCAATGAGCAGTACTTC. As protein: CASRGEAGGGSNEQYF. The full variable domain, its missing parts supplied by reference TRBV2 and TRBJ2-7, is EPEVTQTPSHQVTQMGQEVILRCVPISNHLYFYWYRQILGQKVEFLVSFYNNEISEKSEIFDDQFSVERPDGSNFTLKIRSTKLEDSAMYFCASRGEAGGGSNEQYFGPGTRLTVT.

The rearrangement uses TRBV24-1 and TRBJ1-5; no reliable D call. Germline-derived CDR1 and CDR2 are KGHDR and SFDVKD. This CDR3 spans 11 amino acids. The germline V and J ends were trimmed by 12 bases and 4 bases, with 9 bases remaining between them. In nucleotides, the CDR3 is TGTGCCGATACAGAGAATCAGCCCCAGCATTTT. It translates to CADTENQPQHF.

In its sample, this clonotype was seen many times. The chain recombines TRBV20-1 with TRBJ1-5, with D unresolved. The germline V and J ends were trimmed by 6 bases and 5 bases, with 11 bases remaining between them. The germline gives CDR1 DFQATT, CDR2 SNEGSKA (reference sequence). The CDR3 is 12 amino acids. CDR3 loop: CSAGVLDQPQHF. CDR3 nucleotides: TGCAGTGCCGGAGTTTTGGATCAGCCCCAGCATTTT.

The chain recombines TRBV2 with TRBJ2-5, with 8 bases lining up with TRBD2. Germline loops: CDR1 SNHLY, CDR2 FYNNEI. The CDR3 is made up of 15 amino acids. The trim removed 6 bases at V and 4 bases at J, leaving 10 bases unmatched. In DNA, the CDR3 is TGTGCCAGCAGGGCTAGCGGGTCTGAGGGAGAGACCCAGTACTTC. Its protein product is CASRASGSEGETQYF.

The chain is built from TRBV2 and TRBJ2-5; D gene ambiguous. Trimming took 5 bases from V and 5 from J, leaving 18 bases between them. Germline V lookup: CDR1 SNHLY, CDR2 FYNNEI. The CDR3 has 15 amino acids. CDR3 nucleotides: TGTGCCAGCAGTCATAGACGGACCCGAGCGGAGACCCAGTACTTC. The encoded protein is CASSHRRTRAETQYF.

This clonotype was counted a few times. This chain links TRBV30 with TRBJ1-6; D gene ambiguous. This CDR3 region has 12 residues. The germline CDR1 and CDR2 sequences are GTSNPN and SVGIG (reference sequence). V was shortened by 0 bases and J by 9 bases, with 6 bases between the two germline ends. CDR3 nucleotide sequence: TGTGCCTGGAGTGTTCGGCTTTCACCCCTCCACTTT. Protein: CAWSVRLSPLHF.

Many counts were recorded for this clonotype. The chain joins TRBV12-3 or TRBV12-4 to TRBJ2-7, with 8 bases fitting TRBD2. This CDR3 has 16 residues. V was clipped by 5 bases and J by 2 bases; unmatched bases: 11. CDR3 sequence reads: CASSTLSGSGPYEQYF. CDR3 bases: TGTGCCAGCAGTACCTTAAGCGGGAGCGGTCCCTACGAGCAGTACTTC.

As regards this clonotype: A read error may explain this, as a much larger clone is one base away. The rearrangement links TRBV29-1 to TRBJ2-5, with D uncertain. This CDR3 contains 10 residues. The V and J ends lost 6 bases and 11 bases respectively, with 13 bases between them. CDR1 and CDR2 (germline): SQVTM, ANQGSEA. The CDR3 region is CSVAWGEQYF. CDR3 DNA: TGCAGCGTCGCTTGGGGTGAGCAGTACTTC.

Ten or more counts support this clonotype. The chain recombines TRBV7-2 with TRBJ1-1, with a tentative D call TRBD1 (6 bases). Germline CDR1 SGHTA, CDR2 FQGNSA. The V and J ends lost 0 bases and 0 bases respectively, with 8 bases between them. The CDR3 loop spans 15 amino acids. The CDR3 sequence is CASSLATGLNTEAFF. The CDR3 DNA sequence: TGTGCCAGCAGCTTAGCCACAGGGCTGAACACTGAAGCTTTCTTT.

This clonotype turned up a few times. The junction does not match germline at one end; this may be a read error. The rearrangement links TRBV6-5 to TRBJ2-4; D gene ambiguous. Germline CDR1 reads MNHEY; CDR2 reads SVGAGI. The CDR3 spans 14 residues. CDR3 residues: CAISESTEQNIQYF. CDR3 in DNA: TGTGCCATCAGTGAGTCGACGGAACAAAACATTCAGTACTTC.

This clonotype was counted once. The V and J genes are TRBV20-1 and TRBJ1-1, with TRBD1 as a possible D gene (5 bases). Per germline, CDR1 DFQATT and CDR2 SNEGSKA (reference sequence). V lost 8 bases to trimming and J lost 1 base, with 17 bases between them. This CDR3 is built from 14 residues. CDR3 DNA: TGCAGTAAGCTCTACCGGGGACCGAACACTGAAGCTTTCTTT. This encodes CSKLYRGPNTEAFF.